The 9 T cell receptor beta chains below were found in one sample sequenced in a study of blood T cell repertoires in COVID-19. Assay: immunoSEQ multiplex PCR; the TCRdb copy retains only in-frame clones and omits some. This sample carries some 170,000 clones, approximately 83% of them seen once, and the ten largest clones take 5.5% to 8%. The sequenced sample was peripheral blood. These TCRs come from a woman between 35 and 50 years old with COVID-19, enrolled during active disease.

V usage is TRBV9 and J usage is TRBJ1-1; 7 nucleotides agree with TRBD1. Germline V gene data show CDR1 as SGDLS and CDR2 as YYNGEE. J was trimmed by 5 bases and V by 3 bases; bases with no gene match: 13. CDR3 size: 16 residues. The CDR3 is CASSAFLTGRGTEAFF. The CDR3 region has the DNA TGTGCCAGCAGCGCCTTCCTGACAGGCAGGGGGACTGAAGCTTTCTTT.

In DNA, the CDR3 is TGTGCCACCGGAGGGACGGTCTCCTACGAGCAGTACTTC. This sequence encodes CATGGTVSYEQYF. This chain uses TRBV6-5 with TRBJ2-7; D is perhaps TRBD2 (6 bases). Trimming pared 10 bases from V and 0 bases from J, leaving 13 bases between. Germline values: CDR1 MNHEY, CDR2 SVGAGI. There are 13 residues in the CDR3.

This chain links TRBV7-6 with TRBJ2-3, with D possibly TRBD2 on 6 matching bases. The V gene's germline CDR1 is SGHVS and CDR2 FNYEAQ. The CDR3 consists of 15 residues. Trimming stripped 6 bases from V and 0 bases from J, with 13 bases between. The DNA for the CDR3 is TGTGCCAGCAGGCGGGGCGGTTTAAGCACAGATACGCAGTATTTT. Amino acids: CASRRGGLSTDTQYF.

The V call is TRBV5-1, the J call TRBJ2-7, with 7 bases that match TRBD1. Losses at the gene ends were 1 base for V and 2 bases for J; bases not matched to a gene: 3. The length of the CDR3 is 14 residues. CDR1 and CDR2 (germline): SGHRS, YFSETQ. The CDR3 DNA is TGCGCCAGCAGCTTGCAGGGGGACCCCTACGAGCAGTACTTC. It codes for CASSLQGDPYEQYF. Full variable domain (outside the CDR3, taken from reference TRBV5-1 and TRBJ2-7): KAGVTQTPRYLIKTRGQQVTLSCSPISGHRSVSWYQQTPGQGLQFLFEYFSETQRNKGNFPGRFSGRQFSNSRSEMNVSTLELGDSALYLCASSLQGDPYEQYFGPGTRLTVT.

The chain uses TRBV5-1 and TRBJ2-3; TRBD2 is a possible D gene (6 bases). Trimming removed 7 bases from V and 4 bases from J, with 16 bases in between. The CDR3 covers 14 residues. CDR1 SGHRS and CDR2 YFSETQ come from the germline V gene. The CDR3: CASASDGPSDTQYF. DNA for the CDR3: TGCGCCAGCGCTAGCGACGGCCCCTCAGATACGCAGTATTTT.

The V call is TRBV18, the J call TRBJ1-1; no clear D. The CDR3 is made up of 13 amino acids. Trimming stripped 3 bases from V and 7 bases from J, with 12 bases between. Per the germline V gene, CDR1 is KGHSH and CDR2 is LQKENI. CDR3 sequence (DNA): TGTGCCAGCTCACCGCCCCGGGGTGATGAAGCTTTCTTT. Amino acid sequence: CASSPPRGDEAFF.

The chain links TRBV7-3 to TRBJ2-3; possible D gene TRBD1, 5 bases. CDR1 is SGHTA, CDR2 FQGTGA, per germline. Trimming shortened V by 2 bases and J by 8 bases, and 11 bases separated the two germline ends. CDR3 length: 13 residues. The CDR3 sequence is CASSLAGPSTQYF. In DNA, the CDR3 is TGTGCCAGCAGCTTAGCAGGGCCCAGTACGCAGTATTTT.

This clone appeared a few times. The V and J genes are TRBV7-3 and TRBJ2-2; 11 positions match TRBD1. The junction had 5 bases not matched to a gene; V was cut back by 4 bases and J by 4 bases. The CDR3 is 16 amino acids. Germline loops: CDR1 SGHTA, CDR2 FQGTGA. The CDR3 nucleotides read TGTGCCAGCAGCTCCGGACAGGGGGCGAGCACCGGGGAGCTGTTTTTT. It specifies CASSSGQGASTGELFF.

The chain combines TRBV4-1 with TRBJ1-6, with 7 bases aligning to TRBD1. The CDR3 extends over 14 amino acids. V was pared by 6 bases and J by 7 bases, with 6 bases of the junction left unmatched. Germline CDR1 reads MGHRA; CDR2 reads YSYEKL. CDR3 nucleotides: TGCGCCAGCAGGCCGGGGACAGCCAATTCACCCCTCCACTTT. Its protein product is CASRPGTANSPLHF.